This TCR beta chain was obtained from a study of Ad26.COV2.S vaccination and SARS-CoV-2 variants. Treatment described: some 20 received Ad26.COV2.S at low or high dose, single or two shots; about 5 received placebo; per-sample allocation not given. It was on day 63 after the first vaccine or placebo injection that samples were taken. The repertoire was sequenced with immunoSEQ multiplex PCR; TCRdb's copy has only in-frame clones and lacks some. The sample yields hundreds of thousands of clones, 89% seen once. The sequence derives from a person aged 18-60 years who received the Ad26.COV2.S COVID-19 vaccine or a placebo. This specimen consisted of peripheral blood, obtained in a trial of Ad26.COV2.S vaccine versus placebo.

This chain's CDR3 is CSASPGVNYGYTF. Written as DNA, the CDR3 is TGCAGCGCCAGCCCAGGGGTTAACTATGGCTACACCTTC. The V and J genes are TRBV29-1 and TRBJ1-2; perhaps TRBD1 as D (6 bases). Germline V lookup: CDR1 SQVTM, CDR2 ANQGSEA. V lost 7 bases, J lost 1 base, and 13 bases lay in between. CDR3 length equals 13 residues.